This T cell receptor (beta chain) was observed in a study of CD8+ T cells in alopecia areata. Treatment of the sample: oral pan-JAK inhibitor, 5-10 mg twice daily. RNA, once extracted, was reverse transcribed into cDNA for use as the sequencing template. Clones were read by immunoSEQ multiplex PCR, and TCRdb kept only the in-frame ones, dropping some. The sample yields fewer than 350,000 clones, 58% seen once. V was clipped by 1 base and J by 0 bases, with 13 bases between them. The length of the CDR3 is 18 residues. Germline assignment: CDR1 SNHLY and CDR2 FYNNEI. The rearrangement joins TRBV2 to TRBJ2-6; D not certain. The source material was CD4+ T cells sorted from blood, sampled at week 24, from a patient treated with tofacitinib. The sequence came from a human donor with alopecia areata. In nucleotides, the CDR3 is TGTGCCAGCAGTGAAGGGTTTGCAGATCACTCTGGGGCCAACGTCCTGACTTTC. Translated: CASSEGFADHSGANVLTF.